These 15 T cell receptor beta chains were all obtained from the same sample, sequenced in a study of cytomegalovirus exposure and HLA in healthy donors. 13 Jbeta primers and 60 Vbeta primers were used for the PCR. Generated by immunoSEQ multiplex PCR, the TCRdb table keeps only in-frame clones and is missing some. The table records about 150,000 clones, about two thirds of them present only once. Sequenced: PBMCs. All receptors come from a man aged 55 to 69 in good health and CMV-seronegative.

This clone was observed a few times. The chain links TRBV30 to TRBJ2-5; D gene unclear. This CDR3 is 12 amino acids long. Trimming removed 3 bases from V and 1 base from J, with 6 bases in between. Germline-derived CDR1 and CDR2 are GTSNPN and SVGIG (reference sequence). The CDR3 nucleotides read TGTGCCTGGAGAAGACTCCAAGAGACCCAGTACTTC. Residues: CAWRRLQETQYF.

This chain connects TRBV15 to TRBJ1-4; tentative D call: TRBD1 (5 bases). Trimming took off 0 bases at V and 5 bases at J, with 10 bases between the two ends. Germline CDR1 and CDR2: LNHNV and YYDKDF (reference sequence). This CDR3 spans 15 amino acids. As DNA, the CDR3 is TGTGCCACCAGCAGAGACGGGGGGGAGAATGAAAAACTGTTTTTT. This sequence encodes CATSRDGGENEKLFF.

A few counts support this clone. The chain recombines TRBV2 with TRBJ1-2, with TRBD1 matching 9 bases. CDR3 size: 13 residues. With 6 bases clipped from V and 6 bases from J, the junction kept 5 bases outside the gene matches. Germline CDR1 reads SNHLY; CDR2 reads FYNNEI. CDR3 sequence (DNA): TGTGCCAGCAGGACGGGACAGGGTGATGGCTACACCTTC. As protein: CASRTGQGDGYTF.

The chain links TRBV5-1 to TRBJ2-5; 7 bases align to TRBD2. Germline V gene lookup returns CDR1 SGHRS and CDR2 YFSETQ. After removal of 7 bases from V and 5 bases from J, the junction contained 8 bases not matched to a gene. The CDR3 extends over 13 amino acids. The CDR3 here is CASGRANPETQYF. The CDR3 DNA reads TGCGCCAGCGGGAGGGCCAATCCGGAGACCCAGTACTTC.

The chain joins TRBV7-9 to TRBJ1-2; 8 bases are shared with TRBD1. The trim removed 1 base at V and 4 bases at J, leaving 11 bases unmatched. This CDR3 region has 17 residues. Per the germline V gene, CDR1 is SEHNR and CDR2 is FQNEAQ (reference sequence). The CDR3 protein is CASSLGPYGQGGYGYTF. In DNA, the CDR3 is TGTGCCAGCAGCTTAGGCCCCTATGGACAGGGTGGCTATGGCTACACCTTC.

The V call is TRBV18, the J call TRBJ1-1, with D perhaps TRBD1 (5 bases). CDR1 is KGHSH and CDR2 is LQKENI in the germline V gene. The CDR3 runs 14 residues. Deletions cut 3 bases from V and 1 base from J, with 9 bases between. CDR3 residues: CASSPFDRNTEAFF. In DNA form, the CDR3 reads TGTGCCAGCTCACCTTTTGACAGGAACACTGAAGCTTTCTTT.

The J gene is TRBJ2-2, the V gene TRBV7-3, with D uncertain. V lost 1 base and J 0 bases, leaving 6 bases between the germline ends. The V gene's germline CDR1 is SGHTA and CDR2 FQGTGA. The length of the CDR3 is 15 residues. The CDR3 loop reads CASSLNSPNTGELFF. The CDR3 bases are TGTGCCAGCAGCTTAAACAGCCCGAACACCGGGGAGCTGTTTTTT.

This clone came up a few times. The chain combines TRBV6-5 with TRBJ1-5; D is possibly TRBD1 (6 bases). Germline V gene sequence: CDR1 MNHEY, CDR2 SVGAGI. Trimming cost V 6 bases and J 0 bases, with 12 bases left between them. The CDR3 consists of 15 residues. CDR3: CASSLQGRSNQPQHF. The DNA for the CDR3 is TGTGCCAGCAGCCTACAGGGTCGTAGCAATCAGCCCCAGCATTTT.

The chain combines TRBV6-5 with TRBJ2-5; 9 nucleotides align to TRBD2. This CDR3 is built from 16 residues. The V gene end was trimmed by 3 bases and the J gene end by 2 bases; junction bases not matched to a gene: 7. Per the germline V gene, CDR1 is MNHEY and CDR2 is SVGAGI. The CDR3: CASSYLAGVGQETQYF. The CDR3 DNA sequence: TGTGCCAGCAGTTATTTAGCGGGAGTTGGTCAAGAGACCCAGTACTTC.

Only a few counts were recorded for this clone. V gene TRBV6-5 combines with J gene TRBJ2-7; 7 bases align to TRBD1. CDR3 length: 15 amino acids. The J segment lost 2 bases and the V segment lost 5 bases, leaving 9 bases of the junction unmatched. Germline-derived CDR1 and CDR2 are MNHEY and SVGAGI. The DNA for the CDR3 is TGTGCCAGCAGTCCCCTCGGGGACAGTACCTACGAGCAGTACTTC. It is translated as CASSPLGDSTYEQYF.

The gene calls are TRBV7-8 and TRBJ2-7; tentative D call: TRBD1 (6 bases). Germline V gene data show CDR1 as SGHVS and CDR2 as FQNEAQ. V gave up 5 bases and J gave up 5 bases, with 10 bases separating them. This CDR3 comprises 12 residues. DNA for the CDR3: TGTGCCAGCAGCAAACAGGGCGACGAGCAGTACTTC. It specifies CASSKQGDEQYF.

V is TRBV28 and J is TRBJ1-5; no reliable D call. Germline V gene sequence: CDR1 MDHEN, CDR2 SYDVKM. V shed 4 bases and J shed 16 bases, with 20 bases lying between them. This CDR3 contains 13 residues. The CDR3 is CASSSPQEGKEHF. As DNA, the CDR3 is TGTGCCAGCAGTTCCCCCCAAGAGGGCAAGGAACATTTT.

The chain has TRBV6-5 and TRBJ1-2; D call uncertain. The ends were cut back, 7 bases at V and 5 bases at J, with 8 bases in the middle. Germline assignment: CDR1 MNHEY and CDR2 SVGAGI. The CDR3 consists of 11 residues. CDR3 in DNA: TGTGCCAGCAAAGGAGTTTATGGCTACACCTTC. Protein product: CASKGVYGYTF.

This clone was observed once. V and J are TRBV29-1 and TRBJ2-5, with D hard to call. Trimming shortened V by 4 bases and J by 5 bases, and 17 bases separated the two germline ends. Germline lookup yields CDR1 SQVTM and CDR2 ANQGSEA. This CDR3 region has 14 residues. The CDR3 is CSVVQAPQAETQYF. As DNA, the CDR3 is TGCAGCGTTGTGCAGGCCCCCCAGGCGGAGACCCAGTACTTC.

The chain links TRBV7-9 to TRBJ2-5; 8 positions agree with TRBD1. V dropped 4 bases and J dropped 1; count of bases not matched to a gene: 2. Germline V gene sequence: CDR1 SEHNR, CDR2 FQNEAQ (reference sequence). CDR3 length: 14 amino acids. CDR3 sequence (DNA): TGTGCCAGCAGCTCACAGGGGGTCCAAGAGACCCAGTACTTC. Protein sequence: CASSSQGVQETQYF.